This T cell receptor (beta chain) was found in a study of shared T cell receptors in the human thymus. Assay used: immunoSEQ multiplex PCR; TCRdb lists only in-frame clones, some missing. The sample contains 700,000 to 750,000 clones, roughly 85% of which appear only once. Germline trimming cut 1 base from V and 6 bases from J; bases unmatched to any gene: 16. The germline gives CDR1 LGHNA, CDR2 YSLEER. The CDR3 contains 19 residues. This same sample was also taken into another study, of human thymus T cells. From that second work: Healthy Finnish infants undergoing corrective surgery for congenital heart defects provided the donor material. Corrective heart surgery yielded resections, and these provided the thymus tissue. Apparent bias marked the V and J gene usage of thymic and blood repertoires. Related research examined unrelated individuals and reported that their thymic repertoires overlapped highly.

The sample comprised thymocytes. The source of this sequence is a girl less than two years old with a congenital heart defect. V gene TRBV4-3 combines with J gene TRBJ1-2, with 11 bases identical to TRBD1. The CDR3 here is CASSQGPPRRDRGFHGYTF. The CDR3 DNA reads TGCGCCAGCAGCCAAGGACCCCCACGCAGGGACAGGGGGTTCCATGGCTACACCTTC.